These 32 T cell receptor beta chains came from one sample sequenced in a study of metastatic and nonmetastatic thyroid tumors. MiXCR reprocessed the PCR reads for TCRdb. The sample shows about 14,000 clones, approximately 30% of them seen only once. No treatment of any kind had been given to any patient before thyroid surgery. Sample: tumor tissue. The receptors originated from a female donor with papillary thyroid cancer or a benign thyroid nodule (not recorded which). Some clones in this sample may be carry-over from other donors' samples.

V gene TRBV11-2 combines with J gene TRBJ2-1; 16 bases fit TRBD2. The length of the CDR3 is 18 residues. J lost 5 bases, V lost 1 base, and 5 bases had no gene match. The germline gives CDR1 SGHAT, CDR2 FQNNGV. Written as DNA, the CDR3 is TGTGCCAGCAGCTTAGTTTCCGGGACTAGCGGGGGGGACAATGAGCAGTTCTTC. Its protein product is CASSLVSGTSGGDNEQFF.

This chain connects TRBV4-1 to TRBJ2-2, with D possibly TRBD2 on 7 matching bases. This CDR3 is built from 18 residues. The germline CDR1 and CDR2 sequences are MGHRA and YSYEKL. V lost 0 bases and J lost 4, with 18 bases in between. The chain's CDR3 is CASSQDQFRGASTGELFF. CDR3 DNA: TGCGCCAGCAGCCAAGATCAATTTCGGGGGGCCAGCACCGGGGAGCTGTTTTTT.

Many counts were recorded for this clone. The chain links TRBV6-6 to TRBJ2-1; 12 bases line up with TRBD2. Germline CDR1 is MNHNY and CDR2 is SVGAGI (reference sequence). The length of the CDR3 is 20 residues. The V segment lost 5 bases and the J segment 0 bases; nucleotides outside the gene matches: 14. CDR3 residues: CASSTSPGLAGFSSYNEQFF. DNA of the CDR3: TGTGCCAGCAGTACATCTCCGGGACTAGCGGGCTTCAGCTCCTACAATGAGCAGTTCTTC.

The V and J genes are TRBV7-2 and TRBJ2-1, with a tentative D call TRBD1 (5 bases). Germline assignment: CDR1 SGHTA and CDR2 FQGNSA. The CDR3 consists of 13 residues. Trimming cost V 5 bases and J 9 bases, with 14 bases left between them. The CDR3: CASSGDSSREQFF. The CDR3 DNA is TGTGCCAGCAGCGGAGACAGTTCACGTGAGCAGTTCTTC.

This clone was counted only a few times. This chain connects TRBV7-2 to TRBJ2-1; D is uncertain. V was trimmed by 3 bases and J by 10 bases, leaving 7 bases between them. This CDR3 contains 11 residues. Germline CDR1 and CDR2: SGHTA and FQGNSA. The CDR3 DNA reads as TGTGCCAGCAGCTTGAGACGAGAGCAGTTCTTC. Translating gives CASSLRREQFF.

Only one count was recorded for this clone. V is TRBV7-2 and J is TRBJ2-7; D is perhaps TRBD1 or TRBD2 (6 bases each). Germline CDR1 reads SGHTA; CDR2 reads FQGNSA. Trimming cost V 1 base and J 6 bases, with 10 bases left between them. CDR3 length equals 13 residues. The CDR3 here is CASSLVGGSEQYF. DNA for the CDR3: TGTGCCAGCAGCTTAGTAGGGGGGAGCGAGCAGTACTTC.

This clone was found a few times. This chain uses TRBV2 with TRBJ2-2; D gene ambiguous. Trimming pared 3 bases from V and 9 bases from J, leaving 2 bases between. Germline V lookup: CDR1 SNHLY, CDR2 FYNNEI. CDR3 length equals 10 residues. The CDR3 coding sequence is TGTGCCAGCAGTGATTGGGAGCTGTTTTTT. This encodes CASSDWELFF.

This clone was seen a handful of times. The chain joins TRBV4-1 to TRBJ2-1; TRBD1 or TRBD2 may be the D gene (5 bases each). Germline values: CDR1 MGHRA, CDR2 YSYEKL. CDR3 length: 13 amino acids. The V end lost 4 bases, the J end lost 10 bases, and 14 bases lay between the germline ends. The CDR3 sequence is CASSRNRGAEQFF. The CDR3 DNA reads TGCGCCAGCAGCCGGAACCGGGGCGCGGAGCAGTTCTTC.

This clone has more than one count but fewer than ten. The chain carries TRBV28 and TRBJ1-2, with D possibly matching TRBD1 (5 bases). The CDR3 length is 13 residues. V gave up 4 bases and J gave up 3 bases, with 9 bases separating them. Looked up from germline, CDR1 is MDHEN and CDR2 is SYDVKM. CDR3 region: CASSWLQDYGYTF. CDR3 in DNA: TGTGCCAGCAGTTGGCTACAGGACTATGGCTACACCTTC.

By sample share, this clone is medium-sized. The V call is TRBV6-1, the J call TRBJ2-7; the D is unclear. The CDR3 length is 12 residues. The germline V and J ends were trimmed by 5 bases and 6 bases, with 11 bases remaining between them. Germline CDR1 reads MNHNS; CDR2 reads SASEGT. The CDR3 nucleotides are TGTGCCAGCAGTACATACAACAGCGAGCAGTACTTC. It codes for CASSTYNSEQYF.

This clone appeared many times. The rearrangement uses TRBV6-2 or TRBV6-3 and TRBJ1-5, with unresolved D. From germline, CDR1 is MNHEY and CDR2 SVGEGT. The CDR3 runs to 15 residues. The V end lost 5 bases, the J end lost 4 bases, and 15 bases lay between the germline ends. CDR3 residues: CASSTRVGLNQPQHF. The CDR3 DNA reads TGTGCCAGCAGTACGAGGGTAGGATTAAATCAGCCCCAGCATTTT.

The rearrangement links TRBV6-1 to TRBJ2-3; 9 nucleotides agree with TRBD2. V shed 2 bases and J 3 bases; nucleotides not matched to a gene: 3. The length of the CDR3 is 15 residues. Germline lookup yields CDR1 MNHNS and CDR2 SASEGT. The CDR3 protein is CASSESSGSTDTQYF. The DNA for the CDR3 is TGTGCCAGCAGTGAAAGTAGCGGGAGTACAGATACGCAGTATTTT.

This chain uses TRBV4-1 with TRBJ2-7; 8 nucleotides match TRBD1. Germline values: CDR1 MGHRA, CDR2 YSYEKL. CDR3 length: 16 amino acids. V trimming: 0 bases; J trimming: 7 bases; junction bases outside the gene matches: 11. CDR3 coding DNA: TGCGCCAGCAGCCAAGACAGGGGGACAGGCACTCGGGAGCAGTACTTC. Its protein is CASSQDRGTGTREQYF.

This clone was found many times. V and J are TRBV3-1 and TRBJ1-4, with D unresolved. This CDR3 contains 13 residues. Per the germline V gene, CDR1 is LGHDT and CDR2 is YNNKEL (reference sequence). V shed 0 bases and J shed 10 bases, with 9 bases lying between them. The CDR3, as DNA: TGTGCCAGCAGCCAAGAAGGGAGTGGAAAACTGTTTTTT. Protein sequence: CASSQEGSGKLFF.

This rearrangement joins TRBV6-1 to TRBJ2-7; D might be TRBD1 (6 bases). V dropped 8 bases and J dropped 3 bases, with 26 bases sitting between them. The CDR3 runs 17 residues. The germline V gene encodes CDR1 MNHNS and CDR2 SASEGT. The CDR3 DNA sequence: TGTGCCAGCCAGACAGCCTTCCTGGGACACCTATTCTACGAGCAGTACTTC. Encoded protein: CASQTAFLGHLFYEQYF.

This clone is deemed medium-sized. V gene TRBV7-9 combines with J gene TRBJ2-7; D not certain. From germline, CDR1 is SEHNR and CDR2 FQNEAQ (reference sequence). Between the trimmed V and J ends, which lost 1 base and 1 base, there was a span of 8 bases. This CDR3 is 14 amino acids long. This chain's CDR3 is CASSLDSASYEQYF. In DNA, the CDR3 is TGTGCCAGCAGCTTAGATTCCGCATCCTACGAGCAGTACTTC.

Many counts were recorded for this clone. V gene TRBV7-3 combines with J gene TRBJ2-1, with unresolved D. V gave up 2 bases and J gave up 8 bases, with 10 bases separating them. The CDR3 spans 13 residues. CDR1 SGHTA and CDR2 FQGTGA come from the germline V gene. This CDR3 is CASSLGPGDEQFF. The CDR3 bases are TGTGCCAGCAGCTTAGGGCCTGGGGATGAGCAGTTCTTC.

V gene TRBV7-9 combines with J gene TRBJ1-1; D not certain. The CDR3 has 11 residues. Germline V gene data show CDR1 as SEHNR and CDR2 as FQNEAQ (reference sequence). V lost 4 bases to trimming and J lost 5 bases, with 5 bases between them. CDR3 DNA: TGTGCCAGCAGCTCCAGTACTGAAGCTTTCTTT. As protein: CASSSSTEAFF.

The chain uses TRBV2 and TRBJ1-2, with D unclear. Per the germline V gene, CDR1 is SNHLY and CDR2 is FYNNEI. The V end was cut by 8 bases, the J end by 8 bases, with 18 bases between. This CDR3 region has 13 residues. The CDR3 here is CASDPLRDWGYTF. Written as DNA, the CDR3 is TGTGCCAGCGACCCACTACGCGATTGGGGCTACACCTTC.

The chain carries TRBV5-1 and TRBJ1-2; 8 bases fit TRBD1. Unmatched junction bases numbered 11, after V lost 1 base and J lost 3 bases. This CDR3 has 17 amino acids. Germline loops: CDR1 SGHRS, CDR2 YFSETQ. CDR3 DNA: TGCGCCAGCAGCTTGACAGGGGGACGACAGTCGGACTATGGCTACACCTTC. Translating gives CASSLTGGRQSDYGYTF.

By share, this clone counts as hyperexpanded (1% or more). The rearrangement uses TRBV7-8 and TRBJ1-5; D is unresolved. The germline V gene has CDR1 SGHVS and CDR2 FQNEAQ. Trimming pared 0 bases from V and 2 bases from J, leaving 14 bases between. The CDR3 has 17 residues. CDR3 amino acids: CASSLAVSPEGNQPQHF. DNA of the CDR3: TGTGCCAGCAGCTTAGCGGTAAGCCCGGAGGGCAATCAGCCCCAGCATTTT.

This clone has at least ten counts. CDR3 in amino acids: CASSLGRAGEQYF. The CDR3 DNA sequence: TGTGCCAGCAGTTTGGGCCGCGCAGGGGAGCAGTACTTC. The V call is TRBV12-3 or TRBV12-4, the J call TRBJ2-7; D might be TRBD1 (5 bases). Trimming shortened V by 3 bases and J by 7 bases, and 13 bases separated the two germline ends. This CDR3 comprises 13 residues.

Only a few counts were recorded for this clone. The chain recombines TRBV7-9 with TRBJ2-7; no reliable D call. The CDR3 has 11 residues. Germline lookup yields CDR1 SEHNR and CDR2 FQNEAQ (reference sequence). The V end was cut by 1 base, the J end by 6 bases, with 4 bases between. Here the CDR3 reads CASSLVGEQYF. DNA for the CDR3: TGTGCCAGCAGCTTAGTGGGCGAGCAGTACTTC.

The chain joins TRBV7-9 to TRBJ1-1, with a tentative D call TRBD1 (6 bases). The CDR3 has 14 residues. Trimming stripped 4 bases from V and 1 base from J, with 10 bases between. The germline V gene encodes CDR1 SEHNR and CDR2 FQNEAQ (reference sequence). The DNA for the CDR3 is TGTGCCAGCAGCTCGACAGGACGGAACACTGAAGCTTTCTTT. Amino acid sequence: CASSSTGRNTEAFF.

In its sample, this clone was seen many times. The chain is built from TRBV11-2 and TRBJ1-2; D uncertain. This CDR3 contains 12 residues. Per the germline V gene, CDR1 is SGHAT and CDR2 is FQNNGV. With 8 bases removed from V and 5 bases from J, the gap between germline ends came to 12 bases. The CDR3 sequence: CASGSWEYGYTF. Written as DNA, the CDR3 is TGTGCCAGCGGCTCGTGGGAGTATGGCTACACCTTC.

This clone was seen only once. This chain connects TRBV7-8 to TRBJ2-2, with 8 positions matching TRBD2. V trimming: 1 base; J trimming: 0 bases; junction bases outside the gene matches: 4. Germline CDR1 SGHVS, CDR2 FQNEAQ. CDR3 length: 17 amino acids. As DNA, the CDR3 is TGTGCCAGCAGCTTAGGAAGTAGCGGGACGAACACCGGGGAGCTGTTTTTT. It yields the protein CASSLGSSGTNTGELFF.

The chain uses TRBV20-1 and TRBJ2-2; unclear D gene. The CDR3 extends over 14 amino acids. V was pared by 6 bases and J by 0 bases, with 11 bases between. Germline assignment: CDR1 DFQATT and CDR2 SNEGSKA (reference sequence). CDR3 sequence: CSASPLANTGELFF. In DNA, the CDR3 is TGCAGTGCGAGTCCGCTCGCGAACACCGGGGAGCTGTTTTTT.

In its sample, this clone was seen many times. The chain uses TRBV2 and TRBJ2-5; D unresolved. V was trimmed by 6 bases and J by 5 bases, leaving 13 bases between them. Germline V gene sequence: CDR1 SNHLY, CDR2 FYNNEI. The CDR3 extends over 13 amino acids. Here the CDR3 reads CASSGELVETQYF. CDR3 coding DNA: TGTGCCAGCAGCGGAGAGCTAGTTGAGACCCAGTACTTC.

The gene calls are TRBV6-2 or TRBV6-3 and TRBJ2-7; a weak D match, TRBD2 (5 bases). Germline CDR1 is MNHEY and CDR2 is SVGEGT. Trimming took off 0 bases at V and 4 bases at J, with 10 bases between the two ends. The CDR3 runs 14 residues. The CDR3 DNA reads TGTGCCAGCAGTTACTCCGAGGGTTCATACGAGCAGTACTTC. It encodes CASSYSEGSYEQYF.

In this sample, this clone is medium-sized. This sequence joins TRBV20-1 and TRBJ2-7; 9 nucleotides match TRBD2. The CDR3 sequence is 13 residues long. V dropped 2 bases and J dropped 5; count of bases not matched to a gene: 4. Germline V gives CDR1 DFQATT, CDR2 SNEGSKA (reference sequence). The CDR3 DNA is TGCAGTGCTAGACGGCGGGGGGGCGACGAGCAGTACTTC. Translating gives CSARRRGGDEQYF.

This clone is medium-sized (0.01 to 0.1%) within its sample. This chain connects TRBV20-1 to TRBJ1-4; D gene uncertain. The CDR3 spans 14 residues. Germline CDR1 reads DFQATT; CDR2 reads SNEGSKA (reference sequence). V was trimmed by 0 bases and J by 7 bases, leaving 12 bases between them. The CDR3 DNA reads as TGCAGTGCTAGAGAGGCCCGGGAGGGTGAAAAACTGTTTTTT. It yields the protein CSAREAREGEKLFF.

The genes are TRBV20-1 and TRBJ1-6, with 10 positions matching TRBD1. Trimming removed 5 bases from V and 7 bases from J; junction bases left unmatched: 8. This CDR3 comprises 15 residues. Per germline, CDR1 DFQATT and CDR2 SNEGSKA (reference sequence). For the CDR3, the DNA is TGCAGTGCTGAGGACAGGGGGTTGGGAAATTCACCCCTCCACTTT. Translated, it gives CSAEDRGLGNSPLHF.